A single sample gave rise to the 29 T cell receptor beta chains below, sequenced in a study of OX40 agonist ivuxolimab in advanced cancers. The library was prepared using the immunoSEQ multiplex PCR assay. TCRdb stores this immuneACCESS table with in-frame sequences only. Part of the clones is absent; in the studies checked, under half of the shortfall reflects unresolved V genes, and no reason is known for the rest. A total of about 68,000 clones appear in this sample, 80% to 95% of them only once. About 5.9% of the sample is in the top ten clones. The sample was CD4+ or CD8+ T cells sorted from blood, taken in a trial of the OX40 agonist ivuxolimab. All receptors derive from an adult with an advanced solid tumor such as melanoma, head and neck, liver or kidney cancer.

The chain combines TRBV6-6 with TRBJ1-1, with unresolved D. The length of the CDR3 is 12 residues. Trimming took 1 base from V and 5 from J, leaving 5 bases between them. Germline CDR1 and CDR2: MNHNY and SVGAGI (reference sequence). CDR3: CASSYLGTEAFF. CDR3 DNA: TGTGCCAGCAGTTACTTAGGTACTGAAGCTTTCTTT.

V is TRBV4-2 and J is TRBJ2-7; TRBD2 matches at 9 bases. Germline trimming cut 1 base from V and 2 bases from J; bases unmatched to any gene: 6. The CDR3 extends over 16 amino acids. From germline, CDR1 is LGHNA and CDR2 YNFKEQ. The CDR3 DNA reads as TGTGCCAGCAGCCAAGGGGCCTTAGCGGGAGCCTACGAGCAGTACTTC. Translated, it gives CASSQGALAGAYEQYF.

In DNA, the CDR3 is TGTGCCAGCAGCCAATTCCTCGGTAGCTCCTACGAGCAGTACTTC. This encodes CASSQFLGSSYEQYF. The chain combines TRBV4-2 with TRBJ2-7, with D unresolved. V dropped 2 bases and J dropped 0 bases, with 11 bases sitting between them. The CDR3 is 15 amino acids. Germline V gene data show CDR1 as LGHNA and CDR2 as YNFKEQ.

As for this clone: At one end, the junction sequence differs from germline, possibly due to a read error. The J gene is TRBJ2-2, the V gene TRBV7-7; possible D gene TRBD2, 6 bases. Looked up from germline, CDR1 is SSHAT and CDR2 is FNYEAQ (reference sequence). There are 16 residues in the CDR3. CDR3 DNA sequence: TGTGCTAGCAGCTTAGCGGTGGGAGTGTCGGACGGGGAGCTGTTTTTT. Translated: CASSLAVGVSDGELFF.

This clone was seen a single time. This chain joins TRBV27 and TRBJ1-4; tentative D call: TRBD1 (6 bases). The germline CDR1 and CDR2 sequences are MNHEY and SMNVEV (reference sequence). This CDR3 has 17 residues. V lost 0 bases to trimming and J lost 4 bases, with 15 bases between them. CDR3 in DNA: TGTGCCAGCAGTTTATCGCTGGGGGGCCTGGGTAATGAAAAACTGTTTTTT. Encoded protein: CASSLSLGGLGNEKLFF.

The chain combines TRBV13 with TRBJ2-7; no clear D gene. The V gene lost 5 bases and the J gene lost 6 bases, with 17 bases spanning the gap. The CDR3 loop spans 14 amino acids. Germline CDR1 PRHDT, CDR2 FYEKMQ (reference sequence). The CDR3, as DNA: TGTGCCAGCAGCCCGGCGGCCAGCCTTCGCGAGCAGTACTTC. Encoded protein: CASSPAASLREQYF.

The chain carries TRBV7-2 and TRBJ1-5; no clear D. In germline, CDR1 is SGHTA, CDR2 FQGNSA. CDR3 size: 14 residues. Trimming removed 5 bases at V and 0 bases at J, with 8 bases between. CDR3 in amino acids: CASSPTGSNQPQHF. DNA for the CDR3: TGTGCCAGCAGCCCCACGGGTAGCAATCAGCCCCAGCATTTT.

The CDR3 sequence is CASSYSEETQYF. CDR3 sequence (DNA): TGTGCCAGCAGTTACTCTGAAGAGACCCAGTACTTC. V is TRBV6-5 and J is TRBJ2-5; D is uncertain. This CDR3 is built from 12 residues. CDR1 and CDR2 (germline): MNHEY, SVGAGI. The V gene lost 0 bases and the J gene lost 3 bases, with 2 bases spanning the gap.

The gene calls are TRBV28 and TRBJ2-5, with D perhaps being TRBD1 or TRBD2 (6 bases each). Deletions cut 4 bases from V and 7 bases from J, with 19 bases between. Per the germline V gene, CDR1 is MDHEN and CDR2 is SYDVKM. This CDR3 is built from 15 residues. The CDR3 nucleotides read TGTGCCAGCAGTTCGTTGGAGGGGGGTTCGGCGACCCAGTACTTC. Its protein is CASSSLEGGSATQYF.

The rearrangement joins TRBV7-9 to TRBJ1-1; D is perhaps TRBD1 (6 bases). Germline V gene lookup returns CDR1 SEHNR and CDR2 FQNEAQ (reference sequence). The CDR3 totals 12 residues. The ends were cut back, 6 bases at V and 4 bases at J, with 9 bases in the middle. The CDR3 coding sequence is TGTGCCAGCAGTCCCAGGGGCACTGAAGCTTTCTTT. As protein: CASSPRGTEAFF.

This rearrangement joins TRBV7-3 to TRBJ2-7; the match to TRBD1 covers 10 bases. V was clipped by 2 bases and J by 6 bases; unmatched bases: 7. From germline, CDR1 is SGHTA and CDR2 FQGTGA. The CDR3 is made up of 15 amino acids. In nucleotides, the CDR3 is TGTGCCAGCAGCTTAGGACCGGGACAGGGGTTCGAGCAGTACTTC. It yields the protein CASSLGPGQGFEQYF.

CDR3 DNA sequence: TGTGCCAGCAGCCAAGCTTCGGACTCCCAACAATCCTACGAGCAGTACTTC. Translated, it gives CASSQASDSQQSYEQYF. This chain connects TRBV4-2 to TRBJ2-7; a weak D match, TRBD2 (5 bases). CDR1 LGHNA and CDR2 YNFKEQ come from the germline V gene. Trimming left V 1 base short and J 1 base short, with 17 bases between. The length of the CDR3 is 17 residues.

The chain combines TRBV7-9 with TRBJ2-7, with D unclear. CDR1 and CDR2 (germline): SEHNR, FQNEAQ (reference sequence). V gave up 2 bases and J gave up 5 bases, with 10 bases separating them. The CDR3 is 13 amino acids. CDR3 loop: CASSLTATNEQYF. The DNA of the CDR3 is TGTGCCAGCAGCTTAACCGCCACGAACGAGCAGTACTTC. The full variable domain, with the rest looked up from reference TRBV7-9 and TRBJ2-7, is DTGVSQNPRHKITKRGQNVTFRCDPISEHNRLYWYRQTLGQGPEFLTYFQNEAQLEKSRLLSDRFSAERPKGSFSTLEIQRTEQGDSAMYLCASSLTATNEQYFGPGTRLTVT.

This sequence joins TRBV2 and TRBJ1-2; D is possibly TRBD1 (6 bases). From germline, CDR1 is SNHLY and CDR2 FYNNEI. The length of the CDR3 is 14 residues. V gave up 9 bases and J gave up 2 bases, with 16 bases separating them. The CDR3 spells CARQNRDWNYGYTF. The CDR3, as DNA: TGTGCCAGACAAAACAGGGACTGGAACTATGGCTACACCTTC.

Only one count was recorded for this clone. V is TRBV5-4 and J is TRBJ1-1; unclear D gene. The length of the CDR3 is 13 residues. The germline gives CDR1 SGHNT, CDR2 YYREEE (reference sequence). V was clipped by 0 bases and J by 3 bases, with 6 bases between them. The CDR3 loop is CASSLGGDTEAFF. For the CDR3, the DNA is TGTGCCAGCAGCTTGGGCGGGGACACTGAAGCTTTCTTT.

This clone was counted many times. V usage is TRBV6-6 and J usage is TRBJ1-1; TRBD1 aligns across 7 bases. V lost 2 bases and J lost 2; bases outside the gene matches: 5. Germline values: CDR1 MNHNY, CDR2 SVGAGI (reference sequence). This CDR3 is 15 amino acids long. The CDR3 region is CASSYATGFNTEAFF. The DNA of the CDR3 is TGTGCCAGCAGTTACGCGACAGGGTTCAACACTGAAGCTTTCTTT.

The V call is TRBV5-4, the J call TRBJ2-7, with TRBD1 identical over 7 bases. Germline assignment: CDR1 SGHNT and CDR2 YYREEE (reference sequence). V shed 8 bases and J 2 bases; nucleotides not matched to a gene: 7. This CDR3 has 13 amino acids. CDR3 sequence reads: CASQGTETYEQYF. As DNA, the CDR3 is TGTGCCAGTCAGGGGACAGAGACCTACGAGCAGTACTTC.

J is TRBJ1-2 and V is TRBV27; D uncertain. Per the germline V gene, CDR1 is MNHEY and CDR2 is SMNVEV (reference sequence). The V and J ends lost 8 bases and 4 bases respectively, with 20 bases between them. The CDR3 has 15 residues. CDR3 sequence: CASGQAAHLSYGYTF. For the CDR3, the DNA is TGTGCCAGCGGCCAAGCCGCCCACCTTTCCTATGGCTACACCTTC.

The rearrangement joins TRBV28 to TRBJ2-2; no clear D gene. CDR3 size: 14 residues. The germline gives CDR1 MDHEN, CDR2 SYDVKM. V was trimmed by 3 bases and J by 7 bases, leaving 12 bases between them. The CDR3 bases are TGTGCCAGCAGTTTTTGGGGAAACTACGGGGAGCTGTTTTTT. Its translation is CASSFWGNYGELFF.

The chain has TRBV27 and TRBJ1-5; perhaps TRBD1 as D (5 bases). Germline V CDR1 and CDR2: MNHEY, SMNVEV (reference sequence). This CDR3 contains 13 residues. With 3 bases removed from V and 11 bases from J, the gap between germline ends came to 14 bases. For the CDR3, the DNA is TGTGCCAGCAGTTTTGGAACCGCGGGGGCCCAGCATTTT. It translates to CASSFGTAGAQHF.

V is TRBV6-4 and J is TRBJ2-2; D is unclear. The V gene lost 4 bases and the J gene lost 1 base, with 7 bases spanning the gap. The CDR3 is made up of 14 amino acids. The germline gives CDR1 MRHNA, CDR2 SNTAGT. The CDR3 loop reads CASSVYLNTGELFF. The CDR3 region has the DNA TGTGCCAGCAGTGTGTACTTGAACACCGGGGAGCTGTTTTTT.

This chain joins TRBV28 and TRBJ2-7; the D gene is possibly TRBD1 (6 bases). The V gene lost 7 bases and the J gene lost 1 base, with 14 bases spanning the gap. The CDR3 covers 14 residues. Germline V gene sequence: CDR1 MDHEN, CDR2 SYDVKM. The DNA of the CDR3 is TGTGCCAGCAACAAATGGACAGATTCCTACGAGCAGTACTTC. Encoded protein: CASNKWTDSYEQYF.

V gene TRBV6-5 combines with J gene TRBJ1-1; 7 bases are shared with TRBD1. The V segment lost 6 bases and the J segment 10 bases; nucleotides outside the gene matches: 17. CDR1 is MNHEY, CDR2 SVGAGI, per germline. The CDR3 spans 15 residues. CDR3 amino acids: CASSPLLGQSSTAFF. The CDR3 DNA reads TGTGCCAGCAGCCCTTTACTGGGACAGTCTTCGACAGCTTTCTTT.

The chain combines TRBV6-6 with TRBJ1-2; tentatively, D is TRBD1 (6 bases). Trimming pared 7 bases from V and 7 bases from J, leaving 10 bases between. In germline, CDR1 is MNHNY, CDR2 SVGAGI (reference sequence). This CDR3 is built from 11 residues. CDR3 DNA: TGTGCCAGCAACCTAGGGGGTGGCTACACCTTC. Translating gives CASNLGGGYTF.

The chain joins TRBV19 to TRBJ2-1; maybe TRBD2 (6 bases). Germline V CDR1 and CDR2: LNHDA, SQIVND (reference sequence). Trimming took off 3 bases at V and 0 bases at J, with 15 bases between the two ends. The CDR3 is made up of 17 amino acids. DNA of the CDR3: TGTGCCAGTAGTATGATCTCGGGGGTCAGCTCCTACAATGAGCAGTTCTTC. Translating it yields CASSMISGVSSYNEQFF.

CDR3 bases: TGTGCCAGCAGTTACAGGGGGTACGAGCAGTACTTC. Translating gives CASSYRGYEQYF. The genes are TRBV6-6 and TRBJ2-7, with D possibly matching TRBD1 (6 bases). This CDR3 comprises 12 residues. Trimming took off 2 bases at V and 4 bases at J, with 6 bases between the two ends. Germline lookup yields CDR1 MNHNY and CDR2 SVGAGI (reference sequence).

The chain joins TRBV7-2 to TRBJ1-2; possibly TRBD1 for D (5 bases). This CDR3 comprises 13 residues. From germline, CDR1 is SGHTA and CDR2 FQGNSA. V lost 5 bases to trimming and J lost 6 bases, with 13 bases between them. The CDR3 DNA sequence: TGTGCCAGCAGCGGCCCGGGGGTGGATGGCTACACCTTC. Its translation: CASSGPGVDGYTF.

The chain joins TRBV5-4 to TRBJ2-4; D is uncertain. V lost 3 bases and J 8 bases, leaving 6 bases between the germline ends. The CDR3 covers 11 residues. Germline loops: CDR1 SGHNT, CDR2 YYREEE (reference sequence). CDR3 amino acids: CASSYMDIQYF. The CDR3 region has the DNA TGTGCCAGCAGCTACATGGACATTCAGTACTTC.

This clone was detected once. J is TRBJ2-3 and V is TRBV6-5; D remains unclear. Germline loops: CDR1 MNHEY, CDR2 SVGAGI. V gave up 4 bases and J gave up 0 bases, with 8 bases separating them. This CDR3 is 14 amino acids long. CDR3 nucleotides: TGTGCCAGCAGTTCCGCCGGGAGCACAGATACGCAGTATTTT. Protein product: CASSSAGSTDTQYF.